The present TCR beta chain was sequenced within a study of CD8 T cells in Susac syndrome (dated by TCRdb to the late 2010s). Regarding the complete study: Among the Susac syndrome patients who were sequenced, clinically active disease was present in five or six and clinical remission was observed in 8 or 9. Susac syndrome patients were therapy-naive, on corticosteroids (some also receiving IVIg), or on IVIg alone at blood withdrawal. Repertoire sequencing was used to test whether CD8+ T cell activation and differentiation in Susac syndrome was antigen driven. Study-wide conclusions, independent of this receptor: The number of individuals in the TCR sequencing and HLA analysis was recognized as being relatively small. In the CD4+ T cell repertoire of Susac syndrome patients, clonal expansion was not detected.

About this clonotype: It has no known antigen specificity. Within one base of it there is no much larger clone, and no base qualities were kept.

Peripheral blood CD8+ and CD4+ T cells from healthy donors, Susac syndrome patients and multiple sclerosis patients were profiled using high-throughput TCR beta sequencing. Recently defined diagnostic criteria for definite or probable disease were met by the Susac syndrome patients. Bulk CD8+ and CD4+ T cells were purified by magnetic negative isolation, whereas CD8+ TEMRA cells were enriched by FACS. Blood was collected in EDTA tubes and processed within 24 hours, with PBMCs isolated through density gradient centrifugation. PBMCs intended for TCR sequencing were cryopreserved in liquid nitrogen and were subsequently thawed in a 37 degrees C water bath. The sorted or isolated CD4+, CD8+ and CD8+ TEMRA cells had a purity of 90% or higher. RNA was extracted using the RNeasy kit, and about 0.5 to 1 ug of the RNA was reverse transcribed with random hexamers. The immunoSEQ multiplex PCR assay, which covers 54 Vbeta and 13 Jbeta segments, was used to amplify TCR beta CDR3 regions. PCR amplification bias was corrected using a synthetic template baseline for primer optimization and computational correction. Concerning the study's data processing: Reads were assigned to V, D and J genes according to IMGT and analyzed in immunoSEQ Analyzer, with only productive sequences retained. Clonality was calculated as one minus the Shannon entropy normalized by log2 of the number of productive unique sequences. Public and private clones were assessed among the 100 most prevalent clones of each patient and control. Clones were defined as Susac-specific when absent from the healthy and MS cohorts, from about 1,100 published viral clones and from other ImmuneACCESS disease sequences. In TCRdb, the public reads were trimmed at Q25 with fastp and aligned with MiXCR, with productive beta chains retained. For every CDR3 protein sequence, its rows merge into one entry that carries the most common genes and DNA. The V and J calls were not made by the authors but by TCRdb's processing. This sample gives 210,000 or so distinct CDR3 sequences in total; approximately 94% of them show up just once. Roughly 0.14% of the sample rests with the top ten.

The sequenced sample consisted of CD4+ T cells from PBMCs. This TCR was recovered from a human donor with Susac syndrome.

Here is the DNA: TGTGCCAGTAAACACCCTGGGACCTACAATCAGCCCCAGCATTTT. This translates into CASKHPGTYNQPQHF. The V and J genes are TRBV28 and TRBJ1-5; TRBD1 is possibly the D segment (5 matching bases). Looking up the germline V gene yields CDR1 MDHEN and CDR2 SYDVKM. From the cysteine through the phenylalanine, the CDR3 covers 15 amino acids. Kept here is only the CDR3 DNA, which spans 45 bases and is read in frame from base 1. V sheds 9 bases and J sheds 3 bases, leaving 18 bases between their ends.